The rows below give T cell receptor beta chains drawn from one sample of a study of T-cell reconstitution after alpha-beta-depleted transplantation in children. One entry per CDR3 protein, called by TCRdb with MiXCR from the PCR reads. Of a few hundred thousand distinct CDR3 sequences in the sample, approximately 13% were seen once. The material sequenced was PBMCs, mostly from graft donor cells, taken 360 days after TCRalphabeta/CD19-depleted stem cell transplant. The source is a male patient younger than 18 who had a stem cell transplant for acute myeloid leukemia, so the T cells may come from the graft donor. CDR3s leave out the opening cysteine and the closing phenylalanine or tryptophan. A D gene is named only where the DNA matches it firmly. Clone size is not always given. Where it is, it says once, few, many or a class for expanded clones.

>TRBJ2-5|-|TRBD2|TRBV29-1
SVTSGRETQY
>TRBJ2-7|-|TRBD2|TRBV11-2
ASSLKLGTSGTPYSYEQY
>TRBJ2-7|many|TRBD1|TRBV4-3
ASSQVQGVYEQY
>TRBJ1-2|many|-|TRBV28
ASIEPGRPLYGYT
>TRBJ1-1|many|-|TRBV5-8
ASSWAGTANTEAF
>TRBJ2-7|few|-|TRBV3-1
ASSQGRGIDEQY
>TRBJ2-1|-|TRBD2|TRBV12-3/TRBV12-4
ACSLAIWLAGGMGNEQF
>TRBJ2-7|few|TRBD2|TRBV12-3/TRBV12-4
ASSELAGVGYEQY
>TRBJ2-7|-|-|TRBV29-1
SVAPSVYEQY
>TRBJ2-7|many|-|TRBV20-1
SAEPRSSYEQY
>TRBJ2-3|few|-|TRBV6-2/TRBV6-3
ASNSRAPFADTQY
>TRBJ2-1|-|-|TRBV7-8
ASSPRPSSYNEQF
>TRBJ1-5|-|-|TRBV20-1
SATKDSAYSNQPQH
>TRBJ2-1|many|-|TRBV18
ASSPQGMSYNEQF
>TRBJ1-3|few|-|TRBV25-1
ASRGSGGNTIY
>TRBJ2-2|many|-|TRBV20-1
SARGASYTGELF
>TRBJ2-1|-|TRBD2|TRBV4-2
ASSLSPGTSSHNEQF
>TRBJ2-1|many|-|TRBV20-1
SANRHLSSYNEQF
>TRBJ1-1|-|TRBD1|TRBV29-1
SVLDRVDTEAF
>TRBJ2-7|-|TRBD2|TRBV7-2
ASTAGGRAYEQY